The rows below give T cell receptor beta chains drawn from one sample of a study of control samples from healthy donors and cancer patients. Only in-frame clones appear in the TCRdb table, and some are missing; sequencing was by immunoSEQ multiplex PCR. The table records some 170,000 clones, roughly 95% of them present only once. The sample consisted of blood. The receptors were gathered from a woman aged 30 to 39 in good health. Both conserved end residues are part of each CDR3. Fields, in order: J gene, clone size, D gene, V gene, CDR3 length, CDR3 DNA, CDR3 protein. The D gene is left open where the match is weak. Clone size is stated in some rows and not others, as once, few, many or a class when expanded.

J gene: TRBJ2-3; clone size: .; D gene: TRBD2; V gene: TRBV30; CDR3 length: 14; CDR3 DNA: TGTGCCTGGAGTGGGGGACTAGACACAGATACGCAGTATTTT; CDR3 protein: CAWSGGLDTDTQYF
J gene: TRBJ2-3; clone size: .; D gene: TRBD2; V gene: TRBV20-1; CDR3 length: 15; CDR3 DNA: TGCAGTGCTAGTGCTAGCGGGAGGGCCAGCGATACGCAGTATTTT; CDR3 protein: CSASASGRASDTQYF
J gene: TRBJ2-3; clone size: few; D gene: .; V gene: TRBV6-4; CDR3 length: 14; CDR3 DNA: TGTGCCAGCAGTGATAAAGGGGAACGCGATACGCAGTATTTT; CDR3 protein: CASSDKGERDTQYF
J gene: TRBJ1-1; clone size: .; D gene: TRBD1; V gene: TRBV27; CDR3 length: 15; CDR3 DNA: TGTGCCAGCAGACGTTTATCGTTGGGACAGCCTGAAGCTTTCTTT; CDR3 protein: CASRRLSLGQPEAFF
J gene: TRBJ1-6; clone size: .; D gene: .; V gene: TRBV28; CDR3 length: 14; CDR3 DNA: TGTGCCAGCAGTTTAGTCACAGGGCATTCACCCCTCCACTTT; CDR3 protein: CASSLVTGHSPLHF
J gene: TRBJ1-5; clone size: .; D gene: .; V gene: TRBV19; CDR3 length: 13; CDR3 DNA: TGTGCCAGTAATCGCAGGCCCAATCAGCCCCAGCATTTT; CDR3 protein: CASNRRPNQPQHF
J gene: TRBJ1-3; clone size: .; D gene: .; V gene: TRBV7-8; CDR3 length: 13; CDR3 DNA: TGTGCCAGCAGTTTGAGTTGGGGAAACACCATATATTTT; CDR3 protein: CASSLSWGNTIYF
J gene: TRBJ1-1; clone size: .; D gene: .; V gene: TRBV6-5; CDR3 length: 13; CDR3 DNA: TGTGCCAGCAGTACAACAGGGAACACTGAAGCTTTCTTT; CDR3 protein: CASSTTGNTEAFF
J gene: TRBJ2-3; clone size: .; D gene: TRBD1; V gene: TRBV19; CDR3 length: 13; CDR3 DNA: TGTGCCACGAGTGAGGGACAGGGTCTGATTCAGTATTTT; CDR3 protein: CATSEGQGLIQYF
J gene: TRBJ1-5; clone size: .; D gene: .; V gene: TRBV28; CDR3 length: 14; CDR3 DNA: TGTGCCAGCAGTTTATTAAGTAGCAATCAGCCCCAGCATTTT; CDR3 protein: CASSLLSSNQPQHF
J gene: TRBJ1-1; clone size: .; D gene: .; V gene: TRBV9; CDR3 length: 14; CDR3 DNA: TGTGCCAGCAGCGTAGGTGGGGAGAACACTGAAGCTTTCTTT; CDR3 protein: CASSVGGENTEAFF
J gene: TRBJ2-6; clone size: .; D gene: .; V gene: TRBV6-1; CDR3 length: 15; CDR3 DNA: TGTGCCAGCAGTGATCAGGGTTCTGGGGCCAACGTCCTGACTTTC; CDR3 protein: CASSDQGSGANVLTF
J gene: TRBJ2-4; clone size: .; D gene: TRBD2; V gene: TRBV11-2; CDR3 length: 19; CDR3 DNA: TGTGCCAGCAGCGTAGCGGGAGAAAACTCAAAACTAGCCAAAAACATTCAGTACTTC; CDR3 protein: CASSVAGENSKLAKNIQYF
J gene: TRBJ2-2; clone size: .; D gene: .; V gene: TRBV3-1/TRBV3-2; CDR3 length: 14; CDR3 DNA: TGTGCCAGCAAGTCCCCTTCGAGGAGCGGGGAGCTGTTTTTT; CDR3 protein: CASKSPSRSGELFF
J gene: TRBJ2-1; clone size: .; D gene: TRBD2; V gene: TRBV3-1/TRBV3-2; CDR3 length: 17; CDR3 DNA: TGTGCCAGCAGCCGAGGGACTAGCGAGCTATTTTACAATGAGCAGTTCTTC; CDR3 protein: CASSRGTSELFYNEQFF
J gene: TRBJ1-1; clone size: once; D gene: TRBD1; V gene: TRBV28; CDR3 length: 14; CDR3 DNA: TGTGCCAGCAGTCAAAGGACAGGGTACACTGAAGCTTTCTTT; CDR3 protein: CASSQRTGYTEAFF
J gene: TRBJ2-7; clone size: .; D gene: TRBD1; V gene: TRBV2; CDR3 length: 17; CDR3 DNA: TGTGCCAGCAGTGAACCCTCACCGGGACAGGGGGCCTACGAGCAGTACTTC; CDR3 protein: CASSEPSPGQGAYEQYF
J gene: TRBJ2-5; clone size: .; D gene: .; V gene: TRBV7-9; CDR3 length: 16; CDR3 DNA: TGTGCCAGCAGCTTTGAACCGGGACGATTAGAAGAGACCCAGTACTTC; CDR3 protein: CASSFEPGRLEETQYF
J gene: TRBJ1-5; clone size: .; D gene: .; V gene: TRBV4-2; CDR3 length: 14; CDR3 DNA: TGTGCCAGCAGCCAAGATTGGGGAGGACAGCCCCAGCATTTT; CDR3 protein: CASSQDWGGQPQHF
J gene: TRBJ1-2; clone size: .; D gene: TRBD1; V gene: TRBV19; CDR3 length: 14; CDR3 DNA: TGTGCCAGTAGTATCGGACAGGGGGGCTATGGCTACACCTTC; CDR3 protein: CASSIGQGGYGYTF
J gene: TRBJ2-7; clone size: .; D gene: TRBD1; V gene: TRBV5-4; CDR3 length: 14; CDR3 DNA: TGTGCCAGCAGCCAGGACAGGCGGTCCTACGAGCAGTACTTC; CDR3 protein: CASSQDRRSYEQYF
J gene: TRBJ2-3; clone size: .; D gene: TRBD1; V gene: TRBV7-9; CDR3 length: 14; CDR3 DNA: TGTGCCAGCAGCTCCGGACAGGGTCGGGATACGCAGTATTTT; CDR3 protein: CASSSGQGRDTQYF
J gene: TRBJ1-2; clone size: .; D gene: TRBD1; V gene: TRBV2; CDR3 length: 14; CDR3 DNA: TGTGCCAGCACGAGGGGACAGGGCATTAACGGCTACACCTTC; CDR3 protein: CASTRGQGINGYTF
J gene: TRBJ2-1; clone size: once; D gene: TRBD2; V gene: TRBV10-3; CDR3 length: 14; CDR3 DNA: TGTGCCGCCCTAGCGGGAGGGAACTACAATGAGCAGTTCTTC; CDR3 protein: CAALAGGNYNEQFF
J gene: TRBJ2-7; clone size: .; D gene: TRBD2; V gene: TRBV9; CDR3 length: 15; CDR3 DNA: TGTGCCAGCAGCGTAGGACTAGCGGGAGTATCTGAGCAGTACTTC; CDR3 protein: CASSVGLAGVSEQYF
J gene: TRBJ2-7; clone size: once; D gene: TRBD2; V gene: TRBV18; CDR3 length: 15; CDR3 DNA: TGTGCCAGCTCACCGATAGGGAGGGACTCCTACGAGCAGTACTTC; CDR3 protein: CASSPIGRDSYEQYF
J gene: TRBJ2-7; clone size: .; D gene: TRBD2; V gene: TRBV18; CDR3 length: 15; CDR3 DNA: TGTGCCAGCTCGCCAAGGGAGGGAAGCACCTACGAGCAGTACTTC; CDR3 protein: CASSPREGSTYEQYF
J gene: TRBJ1-2; clone size: few; D gene: TRBD1; V gene: TRBV24-1; CDR3 length: 13; CDR3 DNA: TGTGCCACCAGTCGGGGGACAGGGACTGTTTACACCTTC; CDR3 protein: CATSRGTGTVYTF
J gene: TRBJ2-3; clone size: once; D gene: TRBD1; V gene: TRBV11-2; CDR3 length: 16; CDR3 DNA: TGTGCCAGCAGCTACGTCGGCGGGACAGGCCCAGATACGCAGTATTTT; CDR3 protein: CASSYVGGTGPDTQYF
J gene: TRBJ2-2; clone size: .; D gene: .; V gene: TRBV28; CDR3 length: 16; CDR3 DNA: TGTGCCAGCAGCCTTTGGGACGGCGCGAACACCGGGGAGCTGTTTTTT; CDR3 protein: CASSLWDGANTGELFF
J gene: TRBJ2-1; clone size: .; D gene: TRBD2; V gene: TRBV4-2; CDR3 length: 17; CDR3 DNA: TGTGCCAGCAGCCAAGAGAAGACTAGCGGAGTCTACAATGAGCAGTTCTTC; CDR3 protein: CASSQEKTSGVYNEQFF
J gene: TRBJ2-7; clone size: .; D gene: TRBD2; V gene: TRBV19; CDR3 length: 15; CDR3 DNA: TGTGCCAGTAGTATAGTTGGGACTAGCTCCTACGAGCAGTACTTC; CDR3 protein: CASSIVGTSSYEQYF
J gene: TRBJ1-5; clone size: .; D gene: .; V gene: TRBV6-5; CDR3 length: 15; CDR3 DNA: TGTGCCAGCAGACTCGGGACATCTAGCAATCAGCCCCAGCATTTT; CDR3 protein: CASRLGTSSNQPQHF
J gene: TRBJ1-2; clone size: .; D gene: .; V gene: TRBV20-1; CDR3 length: 10; CDR3 DNA: TGCAGTGCTAGTACTTGGGGCTACACCTTC; CDR3 protein: CSASTWGYTF
J gene: TRBJ2-1; clone size: .; D gene: TRBD2; V gene: TRBV14; CDR3 length: 14; CDR3 DNA: TGTGCCAGCAGCCGACTAGCGGGGGGGCTGGAGCAGTTCTTC; CDR3 protein: CASSRLAGGLEQFF
J gene: TRBJ2-1; clone size: .; D gene: TRBD2; V gene: TRBV6-2/TRBV6-3; CDR3 length: 17; CDR3 DNA: TGTGCCAGCAGTTACTCCCCGACTAGCGGGATATACAATGAGCAGTTCTTC; CDR3 protein: CASSYSPTSGIYNEQFF
J gene: TRBJ1-2; clone size: .; D gene: .; V gene: TRBV28; CDR3 length: 13; CDR3 DNA: TGTGCCAGACGGGGGGGGCCGGACTATGGCTACACCTTC; CDR3 protein: CARRGGPDYGYTF
J gene: TRBJ2-1; clone size: few; D gene: TRBD1; V gene: TRBV28; CDR3 length: 13; CDR3 DNA: TGTGCCAGCAGTATACCAGACAGGGGGCGTCTGCTCTTC; CDR3 protein: CASSIPDRGRLLF
J gene: TRBJ2-2; clone size: .; D gene: .; V gene: TRBV3-1/TRBV3-2; CDR3 length: 14; CDR3 DNA: TGTGCCAGCAGCCCAACTAGTGTCGCCGGGGAGCTGTTTTTT; CDR3 protein: CASSPTSVAGELFF
J gene: TRBJ2-2; clone size: .; D gene: .; V gene: TRBV2; CDR3 length: 15; CDR3 DNA: TGTGCCAGCAGGACGTACAGTAGGAACACCGGGGAGCTGTTTTTT; CDR3 protein: CASRTYSRNTGELFF
J gene: TRBJ2-1; clone size: .; D gene: .; V gene: TRBV4-1; CDR3 length: 14; CDR3 DNA: TGCGCCAGCAGCCAGGGAAGCTCCTACAATGAGCAGTTCTTC; CDR3 protein: CASSQGSSYNEQFF
J gene: TRBJ2-2; clone size: .; D gene: TRBD1; V gene: TRBV9; CDR3 length: 14; CDR3 DNA: TGTGCCAGCAGCGTGGACAGGGTCACCGGGGAGCTGTTTTTT; CDR3 protein: CASSVDRVTGELFF
J gene: TRBJ1-2; clone size: .; D gene: TRBD1; V gene: TRBV28; CDR3 length: 18; CDR3 DNA: TGTGCCAGCAGTTCCCCGGGACAGGGAGTTTGGTCGGACTATGGCTACACCTTC; CDR3 protein: CASSSPGQGVWSDYGYTF
J gene: TRBJ1-5; clone size: .; D gene: TRBD1; V gene: TRBV28; CDR3 length: 14; CDR3 DNA: TGTGCCAGCAGTGGGGACAGGGGGTTTCAGCCCCAGCATTTT; CDR3 protein: CASSGDRGFQPQHF
J gene: TRBJ2-1; clone size: .; D gene: .; V gene: TRBV14; CDR3 length: 12; CDR3 DNA: TGTGCCAGCAGCCCCAGTCCCTATGAGCAGTTCTTC; CDR3 protein: CASSPSPYEQFF
J gene: TRBJ1-5; clone size: .; D gene: .; V gene: TRBV5-1; CDR3 length: 13; CDR3 DNA: TGCGCCAGCAGCTGGGACGTCAATCAGCCCCAGCATTTT; CDR3 protein: CASSWDVNQPQHF
J gene: TRBJ2-7; clone size: .; D gene: TRBD2; V gene: TRBV2; CDR3 length: 14; CDR3 DNA: TGTGCCAGCAGTCTAGCGGGAGGGAACTACGAGCAGTACTTC; CDR3 protein: CASSLAGGNYEQYF
J gene: TRBJ1-4; clone size: .; D gene: TRBD1; V gene: TRBV7-9; CDR3 length: 15; CDR3 DNA: TGTGCCAGCAGCTTATTCGGACAGGGGAATGAAAAACTGTTTTTT; CDR3 protein: CASSLFGQGNEKLFF
J gene: TRBJ2-7; clone size: .; D gene: .; V gene: TRBV10-3; CDR3 length: 19; CDR3 DNA: TGTGCCATCAGCGGGGGAAGACAAAAGCAAAAGGCGTCACCCTACGAGCAGTACTTC; CDR3 protein: CAISGGRQKQKASPYEQYF
J gene: TRBJ2-2; clone size: .; D gene: .; V gene: TRBV9; CDR3 length: 13; CDR3 DNA: TGTGCCAGGGGGCGAGTCAACACCGGGGAGCTGTTTTTT; CDR3 protein: CARGRVNTGELFF
J gene: TRBJ2-5; clone size: .; D gene: TRBD2; V gene: TRBV7-8; CDR3 length: 15; CDR3 DNA: TGTGCCAGCAGAAAGGTGGGGAGGGAAGGAGAGACCCAGTACTTC; CDR3 protein: CASRKVGREGETQYF
J gene: TRBJ2-5; clone size: .; D gene: .; V gene: TRBV7-9; CDR3 length: 13; CDR3 DNA: TGTGCCAGCAGCCCGGTACTCCAAGAGACCCAGTACTTC; CDR3 protein: CASSPVLQETQYF
J gene: TRBJ1-1; clone size: .; D gene: .; V gene: TRBV29-1; CDR3 length: 13; CDR3 DNA: TGCAGCGTGCGGACAGTCTTGAACACTGAAGCTTTCTTT; CDR3 protein: CSVRTVLNTEAFF
J gene: TRBJ1-6; clone size: .; D gene: .; V gene: TRBV12-3/TRBV12-4; CDR3 length: 13; CDR3 DNA: TGTGCCAGCAGATATACTGGGAATTCACCCCTCCACTTT; CDR3 protein: CASRYTGNSPLHF